This T cell receptor (beta chain) is from a study of T cells in Graves' hyperthyroidism and ophthalmopathy. About the study: Prior to any treatment, at the point of initial diagnosis, peripheral blood was collected. Study-wide results and caveats: Most thyroid clonotypes expanded above 0.001 were also detected in blood.

Patients having uncontrolled infection, another autoimmune disease, pregnancy or lactation were not included. Based on clinical symptoms, serum thyroxine and TRAb, thyroid ultrasound and orbital computed tomography, diagnoses were reached. This clonotype was recorded at least ten times. Its matching antigen is unknown. The CDR3 runs to 13 residues. V gave up 6 bases and J gave up 2 bases, with 12 bases separating them. Germline CDR1 reads SGHRS; CDR2 reads YFSETQ. Amplified TCR beta CDR3 regions derived from RNA transcripts. The HTBI primer set served for first-round RT-PCR of the TCR CDR3. TCRdb ran MiXCR on the multiplex PCR reads and lists one entry per CDR3 protein. The sample records under 750,000 distinct CDR3 sequences, over 15% being singletons.

The rearrangement links TRBV5-1 to TRBJ2-7; D gene ambiguous. The sample comprised blood. The clonotype comes from a woman between 50 and 59 years old with Graves' hyperthyroidism that later progressed to Graves' ophthalmopathy. CDR3 bases: TGCGCCAGCAAAGGCTCCAGCACCTACGAGCAGTACTTC. Amino acids: CASKGSSTYEQYF.